This paragraph covers one TCR beta chain sequence. This record belongs to a study of HIV-infected patients and healthy controls. The CDR3 totals 15 residues. Looked up from germline, CDR1 is SNHLY and CDR2 is FYNNEI. Trimming took 4 bases from V and 2 from J, leaving 13 bases between them. Alpha and beta constant-region primers primed reverse transcription of 500 to 550 ng RNA. Using multiplexing indices, alpha and beta chain libraries were generated apart by chain-specific third strand synthesis. MiXCR, run by TCRdb on the 5' RACE reads, gives a single entry per CDR3 protein. This table holds approximately 10,000 distinct CDR3 sequences, about 6.5% found once. Antiretroviral therapy had run roughly three months, about 14 weeks, before follow-up blood collection. The repertoire came from unfractionated whole blood and reflected all unsorted peripheral T cells.

The chain joins TRBV2 to TRBJ2-3; D is possibly TRBD1 (5 bases). The sequence was obtained from an adult with HIV infection. The donor label of this sample is uncertain. The material was blood, obtained during antiretroviral therapy. The CDR3 DNA reads as TGTGCCAGCAGTGCTTGGGGCCTAAACACAGATACGCAGTATTTT. Amino acids: CASSAWGLNTDTQYF.